The text below deals with one T cell receptor beta chain. Its antigen remains unidentified. This sample is drawn from a study of CD8+ T cells in alopecia areata. Study-wide results and limits: For lesional scalp, especially alopecia totalis/universalis, clonality was higher than in normal scalp. Administration of tofacitinib significantly diminished scalp clonality and expanded CD8+ clones within the top 100.

As for treatment: oral pan-JAK inhibitor, 5-10 mg twice daily. Extracted RNA was reverse transcribed into cDNA, the sequencing template. The table came from immunoSEQ multiplex PCR; TCRdb's copy has only in-frame clones and leaves some out. The sample records around 290,000 clones, 58% being singletons. Trimming stripped 8 bases from V and 5 bases from J, with 16 bases between. CDR3 size: 14 residues. Germline V lookup: CDR1 MDHEN, CDR2 SYDVKM. This receptor was obtained from a human donor with alopecia areata. The material sequenced was CD4+ T cells sorted from blood, taken at week 24, from a patient treated with tofacitinib. The chain recombines TRBV28 with TRBJ2-1; the D gene is possibly TRBD1 (6 bases). CDR3 in amino acids: CASSGTTPDNEQFF. CDR3 nucleotide sequence: TGTGCCAGCTCAGGGACAACCCCTGACAATGAGCAGTTCTTC.